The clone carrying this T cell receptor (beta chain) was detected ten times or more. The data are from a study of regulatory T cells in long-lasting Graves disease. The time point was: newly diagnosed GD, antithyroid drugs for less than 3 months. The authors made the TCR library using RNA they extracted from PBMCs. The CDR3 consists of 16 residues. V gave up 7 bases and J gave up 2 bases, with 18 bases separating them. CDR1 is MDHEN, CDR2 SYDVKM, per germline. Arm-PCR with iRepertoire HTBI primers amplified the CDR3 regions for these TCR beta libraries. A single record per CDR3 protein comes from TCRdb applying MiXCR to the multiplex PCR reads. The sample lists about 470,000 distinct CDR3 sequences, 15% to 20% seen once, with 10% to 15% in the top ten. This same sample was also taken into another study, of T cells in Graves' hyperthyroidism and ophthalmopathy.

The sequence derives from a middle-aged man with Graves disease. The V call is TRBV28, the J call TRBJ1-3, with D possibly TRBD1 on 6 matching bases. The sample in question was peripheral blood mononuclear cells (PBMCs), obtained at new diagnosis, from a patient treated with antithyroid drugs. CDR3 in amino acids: CASKKRSGGAGNTIYF. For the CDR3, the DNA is TGTGCCAGCAAAAAGAGGTCGGGGGGCGCTGGAAACACCATATATTTT.